This TCR beta chain emerged from a study of blood T cell repertoires in COVID-19. About the study: Nucleic acid was either cDNA or gDNA, and it came from T cells, B-cell-depleted T cells, or PBMCs.

Authors' analysis steps: Reference gene primer amplification yielded estimated nucleated cell counts. Here immunoSEQ multiplex PCR was the method, and the copy in TCRdb shows in-frame clones only, minus some. D and trimming come from the DNA, and the V and J calls and clone size come from that table. The sample lists around 180,000 clones, more than 85% occurring once. Trimming removed 2 bases from V and 8 bases from J, with 12 bases in between. The germline V gene encodes CDR1 ENHRY and CDR2 SYGVKD. The CDR3 runs 14 residues. The receptor comes from a man in his 70s with active or convalescent COVID-19. Sequenced material: peripheral blood. This chain connects TRBV10-3 to TRBJ1-4; D possibly corresponds to TRBD1 (6 bases). The CDR3 DNA follows: TGTGCCATCAGTGAGGCACAGGGAAACGAAAAACTGTTTTTT. This gives the protein CAISEAQGNEKLFF.